The 11 T cell receptor beta chains below come from one sample, sequenced in a study of blood T cell repertoires in COVID-19. TCRdb keeps only in-frame clones here, not all; method: immunoSEQ multiplex PCR. The data contain a few hundred thousand clones, around nine tenths of them singletons. Sequenced input: PBMCs or T cells enriched from blood (not recorded which). The source is a woman aged 40 to 49 who had recovered from COVID-19.

This chain joins TRBV10-3 and TRBJ2-1; 9 nucleotides align to TRBD2. The CDR3 sequence is 16 residues long. With 4 bases clipped from V and 9 bases from J, the junction kept 13 bases outside the gene matches. Germline CDR1 and CDR2: ENHRY and SYGVKD. CDR3 protein: CAISGGGTSIHGEQFF. For the CDR3, the DNA is TGTGCCATCAGTGGGGGGGGGACTAGCATTCACGGTGAGCAGTTCTTC.

The chain couples TRBV19 to TRBJ2-7; 9 bases line up with TRBD2. CDR1 and CDR2 (germline): LNHDA, SQIVND (reference sequence). V lost 3 bases, J lost 4 bases, and 7 bases stayed unmatched. CDR3 length: 15 residues. The DNA for the CDR3 is TGTGCCAGTAGTATTGTAGCGGGAGATGGATACGAGCAGTACTTC. Protein: CASSIVAGDGYEQYF.

The chain joins TRBV12-3 or TRBV12-4 to TRBJ1-4, with 11 bases fitting TRBD1. The CDR3 has 13 residues. The ends lost 9 bases at V and 6 bases at J; junction bases unmatched: 3. CDR3 sequence reads: CASRTGGYEKLFF. The CDR3 DNA sequence: TGTGCCAGTAGGACAGGGGGCTATGAAAAACTGTTTTTT.

The gene calls are TRBV6-2 or TRBV6-3 and TRBJ2-5; TRBD2 might be the D (5 bases). The V end lost 2 bases, the J end lost 1 base, and 11 bases lay between the germline ends. This CDR3 has 15 amino acids. The V gene's germline CDR1 is MNHEY and CDR2 SVGEGT. The CDR3 coding sequence is TGTGCCAGCAGTTACCTAGCCGGACCCCAAGAGACCCAGTACTTC. Amino acids: CASSYLAGPQETQYF.

The rearrangement links TRBV28 to TRBJ2-7; D is possibly TRBD1 (5 bases). Germline V CDR1 and CDR2: MDHEN, SYDVKM. Between the trimmed V and J ends, which lost 3 bases and 5 bases, there was a span of 8 bases. The CDR3 length is 12 residues. The CDR3 coding sequence is TGTGCCAGCAGTTTGTCCAGGGACGAGCAGTACTTC. This encodes CASSLSRDEQYF.

The chain links TRBV19 to TRBJ2-5; 9 bases map to TRBD1. The CDR3 length is 13 residues. Per germline, CDR1 LNHDA and CDR2 SQIVND (reference sequence). The junction had 3 bases not matched to a gene; V was cut back by 6 bases and J by 4 bases. The DNA of the CDR3 is TGTGCCAGTAGCGAGGACAGGGGAGAGACCCAGTACTTC. It specifies CASSEDRGETQYF.

V is TRBV9 and J is TRBJ1-6; 7 bases are a match to TRBD1. The CDR3 spans 16 residues. Germline V gene data show CDR1 as SGDLS and CDR2 as YYNGEE. J gave up 6 bases and V 0 bases, and 6 bases lay outside the gene matches. CDR3 in DNA: TGTGCCAGCAGCGTAGACGAGGGGGCTGTTAATTCACCCCTCCACTTT. Amino acid sequence: CASSVDEGAVNSPLHF.

The genes are TRBV18 and TRBJ2-1, with D perhaps TRBD2 (6 bases). The ends were cut back, 4 bases at V and 15 bases at J, with 25 bases in the middle. Per germline, CDR1 KGHSH and CDR2 LQKENI. The CDR3 totals 15 residues. CDR3 protein: CASSLQGDSGDGWFF. DNA of the CDR3: TGTGCCAGCTCACTACAAGGCGATAGCGGCGACGGCTGGTTCTTC.

The chain carries TRBV18 and TRBJ1-2; 11 bases align to TRBD1. Germline V gene lookup returns CDR1 KGHSH and CDR2 LQKENI. The J segment lost 3 bases and the V segment lost 5 bases, leaving 5 bases of the junction unmatched. This CDR3 has 15 residues. CDR3 nucleotides: TGTGCCAGCTCAAACCGGGACAGGGGGGACTATGGCTACACCTTC. This translates into CASSNRDRGDYGYTF.

On this clone itself: A read error may produce the germline difference seen at one junction end. This chain uses TRBV7-7 with TRBJ1-5; TRBD1 matches at 7 bases. The germline CDR1 and CDR2 sequences are SSHAT and FNYEAQ (reference sequence). The CDR3 extends over 13 amino acids. The CDR3 loop is CASSLWLGQHLYF. The CDR3 DNA follows: TGTGCTAGCAGCTTGTGGCTGGGACAGCATCTGTATTTT.

This chain uses TRBV10-1 with TRBJ2-5; tentative D call: TRBD2 (6 bases). Germline V gene sequence: CDR1 WNHNN, CDR2 SYGVQD (reference sequence). V lost 0 bases and J lost 4, with 6 bases in between. The CDR3 totals 13 residues. Here the CDR3 DNA reads TGCGCCAGCAGTGAGTCGGGGGGAGAGACCCAGTACTTC. Its translation: CASSESGGETQYF.